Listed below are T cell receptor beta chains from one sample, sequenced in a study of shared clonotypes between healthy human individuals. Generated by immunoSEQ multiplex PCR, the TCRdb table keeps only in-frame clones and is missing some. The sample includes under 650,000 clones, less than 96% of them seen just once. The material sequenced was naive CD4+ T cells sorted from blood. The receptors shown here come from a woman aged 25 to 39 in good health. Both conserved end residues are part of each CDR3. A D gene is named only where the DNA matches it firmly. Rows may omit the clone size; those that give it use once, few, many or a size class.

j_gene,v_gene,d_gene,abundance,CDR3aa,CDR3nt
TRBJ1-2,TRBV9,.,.,CASSAAPRNYGYTF,TGTGCCAGCAGCGCGGCCCCCAGGAACTATGGCTACACCTTC
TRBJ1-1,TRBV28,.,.,CASRMGGGGTEAFF,TGTGCCAGCCGAATGGGCGGGGGAGGTACTGAAGCTTTCTTT
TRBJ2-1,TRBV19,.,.,CASSPFGGPAPNNEQFF,TGTGCCAGTAGTCCTTTCGGCGGGCCCGCTCCGAACAATGAGCAGTTCTTC
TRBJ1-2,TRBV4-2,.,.,CASSQERAGRGYTF,TGTGCCAGCAGCCAAGAGAGGGCAGGGAGGGGCTACACCTTC
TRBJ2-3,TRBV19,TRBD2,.,CASRQISGNGATQYF,TGTGCCAGTAGACAGATTAGCGGGAATGGAGCTACGCAGTATTTT
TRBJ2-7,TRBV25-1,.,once,CASSRVNYEQYF,TGTGCCAGCAGTAGAGTAAATTACGAGCAGTACTTC
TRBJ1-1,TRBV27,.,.,CASSWDRRIKAFF,TGTGCCAGCAGCTGGGACCGCCGAATAAAAGCTTTCTTT
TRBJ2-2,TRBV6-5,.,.,CASSYSSNTGELFF,TGTGCCAGCAGTTACTCGTCCAACACCGGGGAGCTGTTTTTT
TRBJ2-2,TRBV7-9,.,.,CASWGTVTSGELFF,TGTGCCAGCTGGGGGACTGTAACGTCCGGGGAGCTGTTTTTT
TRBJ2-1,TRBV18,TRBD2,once,CASSLTSGSSYNEQFF,TGTGCCAGCTCACTGACTAGCGGGAGCTCCTACAATGAGCAGTTCTTC